The T cell receptor beta chain described here comes from a study of blood T cell repertoires in COVID-19. Clones were sequenced by immunoSEQ multiplex PCR, and TCRdb holds only the in-frame ones, with some missing. The sample gives fewer than 200,000 clones, about 87% of which show up once; 25% to 30% is in the top ten. This clonotype was sampled from a man aged 55 to 70 with acute or convalescent COVID-19. Sequenced input: peripheral blood.

The CDR3 region is CASSPRQFTDTQYF. In nucleotides, the CDR3 is TGTGCCAGCAGCCCCCGACAGTTCACAGATACGCAGTATTTT. This chain links TRBV7-2 with TRBJ2-3; tentatively, D is TRBD1 (5 bases). CDR3 length: 14 residues. The V end was cut by 5 bases, the J end by 2 bases, with 11 bases between. CDR1 and CDR2 from the germline V gene are SGHTA and FQGNSA.